This TCR beta chain originates from a study of fetal regulatory T cell absence and autoimmunity. Study-wide context: Without clinical diabetes, IPEX patients showed exocrine pancreas autoimmunity. Whole-study results and caveats: Oligoclonal TCR enrichment in pancreas over cord blood reached over 95-fold for some clones.

Germline trimming cut 2 bases from V and 0 bases from J; bases unmatched to any gene: 3. The CDR3 is made up of 16 amino acids. Germline V gene sequence: CDR1 MNHEY, CDR2 SVGAGI. On this clone itself: The antigen is unknown.

Sequenced by immunoSEQ multiplex PCR; TCRdb stores in-frame clones only, minus some. The profile shows approximately 49,000 clones, roughly 83% of them singletons. The chain combines TRBV6-5 with TRBJ2-1, with 8 bases fitting TRBD1. The sequenced sample was cord blood. The clonotype originates from a newborn boy with IPEX syndrome. In DNA, the CDR3 is TGTGCCAGCAGTTACGGGACAGGAGACTCCTACAATGAGCAGTTCTTC. Translated: CASSYGTGDSYNEQFF.